This TCR beta chain was captured by sequencing in a study of T cell changes during pregnancy in multiple sclerosis. The J segment lost 4 bases and the V segment lost 4 bases, leaving 8 bases of the junction unmatched. From germline, CDR1 is SGHTS and CDR2 YDEGEE. The length of the CDR3 is 15 residues. Clones were read by immunoSEQ multiplex PCR, and TCRdb kept only the in-frame ones, dropping some. The profile shows tens of thousands of clones, more than 85% of them singletons. Sequencing used CD8+ T cells from peripheral blood mononuclear cells, obtained in the third trimester of pregnancy. The clonotype originates from a female donor with multiple sclerosis, enrolled in a pregnancy study. The V and J genes are TRBV5-8 and TRBJ2-3, with TRBD2 matching over 8 bases. CDR3 DNA: TGTGCCAGCAGCGTTACGGGGGGGGCGGCAGATACGCAGTATTTT. Translation: CASSVTGGAADTQYF.